Each of the 26 T cell receptor beta chains below was sequenced from the same sample in a study of cytomegalovirus exposure and HLA in healthy donors. With 60 Vbeta and 13 Jbeta primers, the PCR was carried out. Clones were sequenced by immunoSEQ multiplex PCR, and TCRdb holds only the in-frame ones, with some missing. Of tens of thousands of clones in the sample, 70% to 75% are singletons; the top ten hold 5% to 7%. Sequenced input: PBMCs. The receptors were sampled from a woman aged 30 to 39 in good health and CMV-seronegative.

The V call is TRBV6-4, the J call TRBJ2-5, with 10 bases matching TRBD2. The germline gives CDR1 MRHNA, CDR2 SNTAGT. CDR3 length: 14 amino acids. Germline trimming cut 4 bases from V and 5 bases from J; bases unmatched to any gene: 4. CDR3 loop: CASSALAGSETQYF. The CDR3 bases are TGTGCCAGCAGTGCACTAGCGGGATCGGAGACCCAGTACTTC.

The chain couples TRBV2 to TRBJ1-1, with D perhaps matching TRBD1 (6 bases). The CDR3 consists of 15 residues. Germline V gene sequence: CDR1 SNHLY, CDR2 FYNNEI. V lost 0 bases and J 1 base, leaving 9 bases between the germline ends. CDR3: CASSEAGRGNTEAFF. DNA for the CDR3: TGTGCCAGCAGTGAAGCGGGCAGGGGGAACACTGAAGCTTTCTTT.

This clone has only a few counts. The chain combines TRBV6-1 with TRBJ1-2, with no clear D. The germline CDR1 and CDR2 sequences are MNHNS and SASEGT. Trimming removed 3 bases at V and 4 bases at J, with 9 bases between. This CDR3 spans 13 amino acids. For the CDR3, the DNA is TGTGCCAGCAGTGACGAGGGCGTCTATGGCTACACCTTC. Its protein product is CASSDEGVYGYTF.

For the CDR3, the DNA is TGTGCCAGCAGCCTAAACAGGGATGAAAAACTGTTTTTT. Translated, it gives CASSLNRDEKLFF. This chain joins TRBV13 and TRBJ1-4; D may be TRBD1 (6 bases). Germline CDR1 and CDR2: PRHDT and FYEKMQ (reference sequence). Trimming took 5 bases from V and 6 from J, leaving 10 bases between them. The CDR3 is 13 amino acids.

The V and J genes are TRBV6-1 and TRBJ1-4, with TRBD1 identical over 10 bases. The length of the CDR3 is 14 residues. With V trimmed by 8 bases and J by 4 bases, 4 bases remained unmatched. Germline-derived CDR1 and CDR2 are MNHNS and SASEGT. The CDR3 coding sequence is TGTGCCAGCCTGAGGGACAGGGGTAATGAAAAACTGTTTTTT. The encoded protein is CASLRDRGNEKLFF.

About this clone itself: Other DNA sequences in the same sample also yield this CDR3. V is TRBV10-3 and J is TRBJ2-3; 12 positions match TRBD2. The CDR3 sequence is 17 residues long. CDR1 is ENHRY, CDR2 SYGVKD, per germline. Losses at the gene ends were 3 bases for V and 2 bases for J; bases not matched to a gene: 6. The CDR3: CAISETGLAGLTDTQYF. CDR3 DNA: TGTGCCATCAGTGAAACGGGACTAGCGGGCCTCACAGATACGCAGTATTTT.

Turning to this clone: Other DNA sequences in this sample translate to the same CDR3. The V and J genes are TRBV5-1 and TRBJ1-4; D perhaps matches TRBD1 (6 bases). The germline CDR1 and CDR2 sequences are SGHRS and YFSETQ. This CDR3 comprises 15 residues. Trimming left V 3 bases short and J 4 bases short, with 13 bases between. The CDR3 here is CASSSSSGDNEKLFF. CDR3 DNA: TGCGCCAGCAGCTCTTCATCAGGGGATAATGAAAAACTGTTTTTT.

V is TRBV27 and J is TRBJ2-3, with D tentatively TRBD1 (6 bases). Germline CDR1 is MNHEY and CDR2 is SMNVEV (reference sequence). The CDR3 runs to 13 residues. V was cut by 5 bases and J by 4 bases, with 10 bases left in between. CDR3 DNA: TGTGCCAGCAGTCCCTCAGGGGCAGATACGCAGTATTTT. This encodes CASSPSGADTQYF.

J is TRBJ2-1 and V is TRBV7-8, with D uncertain. Trimming pared 2 bases from V and 0 bases from J, leaving 11 bases between. This CDR3 is 16 amino acids long. Per germline, CDR1 SGHVS and CDR2 FQNEAQ. The CDR3 DNA reads as TGTGCCAGCAGCTTAAATGCTAGATTCTCCTACAATGAGCAGTTCTTC. Residues: CASSLNARFSYNEQFF. Full variable domain (remainder filled in from reference TRBV7-8 and TRBJ2-1): GAGVSQSPRYKVAKRGQDVALRCDPISGHVSLFWYQQALGQGPEFLTYFQNEAQLDKSGLPSDRFFAERPEGSVSTLKIQRTQQEDSAVYLCASSLNARFSYNEQFFGPGTRLTVL.

V is TRBV11-3 and J is TRBJ1-6; no clear D. The CDR3 loop spans 13 amino acids. V shed 5 bases and J shed 5 bases, with 7 bases lying between them. Germline values: CDR1 SGHNT, CDR2 YENEEA. CDR3 coding DNA: TGTGCCAGCAGCGAGTCCAATAATTCACCCCTCCACTTT. Translation gives CASSESNNSPLHF.

V is TRBV7-6 and J is TRBJ2-7; 7 bases fit TRBD2. The CDR3 length is 17 residues. Germline-derived CDR1 and CDR2 are SGHVS and FNYEAQ. J gave up 7 bases and V 4 bases, and 19 bases lay outside the gene matches. CDR3 bases: TGTGCCAGCAGCTCAGGACTAGGGGCGCGTCCGGATGAAGAGCAGTACTTC. Residues: CASSSGLGARPDEEQYF.

This clone was observed a few times. The chain has TRBV5-1 and TRBJ2-3, with TRBD2 matching over 8 bases. CDR3 size: 14 residues. V shed 0 bases and J 6 bases; nucleotides not matched to a gene: 3. Germline V gene sequence: CDR1 SGHRS, CDR2 YFSETQ. CDR3 in amino acids: CASSLAGGSDTQYF. In DNA form, the CDR3 reads TGCGCCAGCAGCTTGGCGGGGGGGTCGGATACGCAGTATTTT.

The V call is TRBV30, the J call TRBJ1-5, with D possibly being TRBD1 (5 bases). V was clipped by 3 bases and J by 3 bases, with 9 bases between them. Germline V CDR1 and CDR2: GTSNPN, SVGIG (reference sequence). The CDR3 length is 13 residues. Here the CDR3 DNA reads TGTGCCTGGAGCTTGGACAACAATCAGCCCCAGCATTTT. It encodes CAWSLDNNQPQHF.

The chain is built from TRBV7-9 and TRBJ2-3, with 7 bases identical to TRBD2. Germline CDR1 reads SEHNR; CDR2 reads FQNEAQ (reference sequence). The CDR3 is made up of 18 amino acids. The trim removed 5 bases at V and 2 bases at J, leaving 16 bases unmatched. The CDR3 spells CASSRGVLPPAYTDTQYF. DNA of the CDR3: TGTGCCAGCAGCCGGGGGGTACTTCCGCCGGCCTACACAGATACGCAGTATTTT.

V and J are TRBV5-1 and TRBJ2-5, with unresolved D. CDR1 SGHRS and CDR2 YFSETQ come from the germline V gene. The CDR3 contains 12 residues. The V end lost 0 bases, the J end lost 4 bases, and 4 bases lay between the germline ends. Here the CDR3 reads CASSLAGETQYF. As DNA, the CDR3 is TGCGCCAGCAGCTTGGCCGGAGAGACCCAGTACTTC.

The chain combines TRBV14 with TRBJ1-2; 8 bases fit TRBD1. J lost 2 bases, V lost 2 bases, and 4 bases had no gene match. Per germline, CDR1 SGHDN and CDR2 FVKESK. The CDR3 length is 15 residues. The CDR3 region is CASSQTRTGNYGYTF. CDR3 bases: TGTGCCAGCAGCCAAACGCGGACAGGGAACTATGGCTACACCTTC.

J is TRBJ2-5 and V is TRBV28; D is unclear. CDR3 size: 13 residues. CDR1 and CDR2 from the germline V gene are MDHEN and SYDVKM. V shed 8 bases and J shed 2 bases, with 12 bases lying between them. CDR3 nucleotide sequence: TGTGCCAGCCTGTACCCTACTCAAGAGACCCAGTACTTC. Translation gives CASLYPTQETQYF.

The rearrangement joins TRBV4-1 to TRBJ2-1, with a weak D call TRBD2 (5 bases). V was pared by 3 bases and J by 5 bases, with 11 bases between. CDR3 length: 14 amino acids. Germline CDR1 reads MGHRA; CDR2 reads YSYEKL. CDR3 residues: CASSQGVRDNEQFF. The CDR3 DNA reads TGCGCCAGCAGCCAGGGAGTGCGGGACAATGAGCAGTTCTTC.

This chain joins TRBV6-6 and TRBJ2-5; weak D call: TRBD2 (5 bases). Germline CDR1 and CDR2: MNHNY and SVGAGI (reference sequence). Trimming left V 5 bases short and J 5 bases short, with 6 bases between. The CDR3 runs 11 residues. CDR3: CASSPGETQYF. The CDR3, as DNA: TGTGCCAGCAGTCCGGGGGAGACCCAGTACTTC.

The rearrangement links TRBV27 to TRBJ2-7, with no clear D. This CDR3 spans 13 amino acids. In germline, CDR1 is MNHEY, CDR2 SMNVEV (reference sequence). V was clipped by 0 bases and J by 3 bases, with 6 bases between them. Written as DNA, the CDR3 is TGTGCCAGCAGTTTATCGAATAGCTACGAGCAGTACTTC. It is translated as CASSLSNSYEQYF.

The chain couples TRBV2 to TRBJ2-1, with a possible D match to TRBD2 (5 bases). The CDR3 has 15 amino acids. CDR1 is SNHLY and CDR2 is FYNNEI in the germline V gene. V was pared by 7 bases and J by 1 base, with 14 bases between. The CDR3 DNA is TGTGCCAGCACCCTCGAGGGTTCGTCCTACAATGAGCAGTTCTTC. Translated: CASTLEGSSYNEQFF.

The chain has TRBV18 and TRBJ2-5; possible D gene TRBD2, 5 bases. Germline values: CDR1 KGHSH, CDR2 LQKENI. V lost 3 bases and J 4 bases, leaving 9 bases between the germline ends. The CDR3 sequence is 13 residues long. The CDR3: CASSPRGGETQYF. The CDR3 nucleotides read TGTGCCAGCTCACCTCGAGGAGGAGAGACCCAGTACTTC.

This chain links TRBV11-3 with TRBJ2-3; 14 bases align to TRBD2. This CDR3 is built from 16 residues. Trimming cost V 4 bases and J 3 bases; bases outside gene matches: 3. Per the germline V gene, CDR1 is SGHNT and CDR2 is YENEEA. This chain's CDR3 is CASSSGTSGRTDTQYF. Written as DNA, the CDR3 is TGTGCCAGCAGCTCGGGGACTAGCGGGAGAACAGATACGCAGTATTTT.

This chain uses TRBV2 with TRBJ2-1; 7 nucleotides agree with TRBD1. The CDR3 is 16 residues long. Per germline, CDR1 SNHLY and CDR2 FYNNEI. V shed 4 bases, J shed 4 bases, and the junction held 10 bases outside the gene matches. The CDR3 DNA follows: TGTGCCAGCAGTGGCCCCACAGGGGCCCCGTACAATGAGCAGTTCTTC. It translates to CASSGPTGAPYNEQFF.

The chain has TRBV10-2 and TRBJ2-6, with D uncertain. The germline V and J ends were trimmed by 0 bases and 0 bases, with 6 bases remaining between them. The CDR3 covers 16 residues. The germline gives CDR1 WSHSY, CDR2 SAAADI. The CDR3 DNA is TGCGCCAGCAGTGAGTCGCGGCCCTCTGGGGCCAACGTCCTGACTTTC. Its protein product is CASSESRPSGANVLTF.

This clone was picked up a small number of times. The gene calls are TRBV19 and TRBJ2-5, with D maybe TRBD2 (5 bases). The J call could be wrong; TRBJ2-7 is a better fit for the DNA end. This CDR3 region has 14 residues. Germline V gene sequence: CDR1 LNHDA, CDR2 SQIVND (reference sequence). In nucleotides, the CDR3 is TGTGCCAGTAGTACCCCCGGGATGAACTACGAGCAGTACTTC. It translates to CASSTPGMNYEQYF.